The 14 T cell receptor beta chains below all came from one sample that was sequenced in a study of human T cells and chemical hapten exposure. Documented time point: patch test 2, 6 weeks after DPC sensitization. Treatment: therapeutic diphenylcyclopropenone sensitization with weekly scalp DPC. TCRdb reprocessed the RACE reads via MiXCR and lists one record per CDR3 protein. The sample records a few hundred thousand distinct CDR3 sequences, around 6% being singletons. The sample in question was whole blood, obtained in connection with sensitization to the hapten diphenylcyclopropenone (DPC). These receptors were obtained from a woman aged 18 to 35 with alopecia areata. Some clones in this sample may be carry-over from other donors' samples.

This clonotype was seen only a few times. V is TRBV2 and J is TRBJ1-2; TRBD1 aligns across 10 bases. Trimming took 5 bases from V and 7 from J; bases not matched to a gene: 13. The CDR3 has 16 residues. Germline assignment: CDR1 SNHLY and CDR2 FYNNEI. CDR3 bases: TGTGCCAGCAGTTCCAAGCCACGTCGGACAGGGGGTGGCTACACCTTC. Its protein product is CASSSKPRRTGGGYTF. Full variable domain (rest looked up from reference TRBV2 and TRBJ1-2): EPEVTQTPSHQVTQMGQEVILRCVPISNHLYFYWYRQILGQKVEFLVSFYNNEISEKSEIFDDQFSVERPDGSNFTLKIRSTKLEDSAMYFCASSSKPRRTGGGYTFGSGTRLTVV.

The table lists this clonotype with many counts. J is TRBJ2-3 and V is TRBV28; D is undetermined. Trimming removed 7 bases from V and 3 bases from J, with 2 bases in between. This CDR3 spans 10 amino acids. The germline gives CDR1 MDHEN, CDR2 SYDVKM. DNA for the CDR3: TGTGCCAGCATGACAGATACGCAGTATTTT. Encoded protein: CASMTDTQYF.

This clonotype was counted many times. J is TRBJ1-2 and V is TRBV6-6; D might be TRBD1 (5 bases). Trimming shortened V by 6 bases and J by 2 bases, and 25 bases separated the two germline ends. Germline CDR1 reads MNHNY; CDR2 reads SVGAGI (reference sequence). This CDR3 has 18 amino acids. The CDR3 DNA reads TGTGCCAGCAGCCTAGTCTGGCAGGGCACCGCTGGGAACTATGGCTACACCTTC. Translation: CASSLVWQGTAGNYGYTF.

This clonotype occurred a few times. This chain joins TRBV24-1 and TRBJ2-3; D assignment may be TRBD1 or TRBD2 (5 bases each). The CDR3 length is 14 residues. Trimming stripped 3 bases from V and 4 bases from J, with 10 bases between. The V gene's germline CDR1 is KGHDR and CDR2 SFDVKD. This CDR3 is CATSDRDRADTQYF. In nucleotides, the CDR3 is TGTGCCACCAGTGATCGGGACCGCGCAGATACGCAGTATTTT.

The chain carries TRBV6-6 and TRBJ2-5, with D perhaps matching TRBD2 (6 bases). Germline V CDR1 and CDR2: MNHNY, SVGAGI (reference sequence). The CDR3 length is 14 residues. Between the trimmed V and J ends, which lost 6 bases and 4 bases, there was a span of 15 bases. The CDR3 is CASSRRGGAETQYF. CDR3 nucleotides: TGTGCCAGCAGCCGAAGGGGCGGGGCAGAGACCCAGTACTTC.

This clonotype was seen many times. The rearrangement links TRBV4-3 to TRBJ2-7; D is perhaps TRBD2 (6 bases). CDR1 is LGHNA, CDR2 YSLEER, per germline. The ends were cut back, 1 base at V and 2 bases at J, with 12 bases in the middle. The length of the CDR3 is 15 residues. The DNA for the CDR3 is TGCGCCAGCAGCCAAGGGTTCGGGGAGGCCTACGAGCAGTACTTC. Amino acids: CASSQGFGEAYEQYF.

This clonotype was seen ten or more times. V and J are TRBV29-1 and TRBJ1-1, with a tentative D call TRBD1 (6 bases). CDR1 and CDR2 (germline): SQVTM, ANQGSEA. V lost 4 bases and J lost 4, with 13 bases in between. There are 13 residues in the CDR3. The CDR3 region is CSVGAYRATEAFF. CDR3 nucleotide sequence: TGCAGCGTTGGGGCATACAGGGCCACTGAAGCTTTCTTT.

In this sample, this clonotype turned up a few times. The V and J genes are TRBV6-2 or TRBV6-3 and TRBJ2-3; tentatively, D is TRBD2 (6 bases). The V gene's germline CDR1 is MNHEY and CDR2 SVGEGT. V was trimmed by 6 bases and J by 0 bases, leaving 16 bases between them. The CDR3 length is 16 residues. The DNA of the CDR3 is TGTGCCAGCAGAGGTAGGGACTTCCCTAGCACAGATACGCAGTATTTT. This codes for CASRGRDFPSTDTQYF.

The sample holds many counts of this clonotype. The rearrangement links TRBV4-3 to TRBJ1-2; D may be TRBD1 (5 bases). This CDR3 region has 16 residues. Between the trimmed V and J ends, which lost 1 base and 6 bases, there was a span of 18 bases. CDR1 and CDR2 from the germline V gene are LGHNA and YSLEER. The CDR3 loop is CASSQAGIRRVDGYTF. Here the CDR3 DNA reads TGCGCCAGCAGCCAAGCAGGGATCAGGAGAGTCGATGGCTACACCTTC.

The sample holds many counts of this clonotype. This chain links TRBV11-3 with TRBJ2-2, with TRBD1 as a possible D gene (5 bases). V dropped 6 bases and J dropped 1 base, with 9 bases sitting between them. Germline V gene lookup returns CDR1 SGHNT and CDR2 YENEEA. The CDR3 has 14 amino acids. The CDR3 bases are TGTGCCAGCAGAATTGGACAGAACACCGGGGAGCTGTTTTTT. Residues: CASRIGQNTGELFF.

In its sample, this clonotype was seen many times. The chain has TRBV6-2 or TRBV6-3 and TRBJ1-1, with D uncertain. The CDR3 spans 13 residues. Germline V gene sequence: CDR1 MNHEY, CDR2 SVGEGT. Trimming took 6 bases from V and 1 from J, leaving 9 bases between them. The CDR3 DNA reads TGTGCCAGCAGCCAAATAGAGAACACTGAAGCTTTCTTT. Protein product: CASSQIENTEAFF.

This clonotype was seen repeatedly, ten times or more. The chain recombines TRBV7-2 with TRBJ2-3; 7 bases agree with TRBD2. Germline V gene sequence: CDR1 SGHTA, CDR2 FQGNSA. The CDR3 runs to 15 residues. V lost 5 bases to trimming and J lost 0 bases; unmatched junction nucleotides: 5. The CDR3 DNA is TGTGCCAGCAGCGAAAGCGGGGTTAGCACAGATACGCAGTATTTT. Its protein is CASSESGVSTDTQYF.

This clonotype was found many times. The CDR3 region is CASSLAPGQTYNEQFF. CDR3 DNA: TGCGCCAGCAGCTTGGCGCCGGGACAGACATACAATGAGCAGTTCTTC. V gene TRBV5-1 combines with J gene TRBJ2-1; TRBD1 agrees at 7 bases. CDR3 length: 16 residues. Germline assignment: CDR1 SGHRS and CDR2 YFSETQ. The J segment lost 4 bases and the V segment lost 0 bases, leaving 7 bases of the junction unmatched.

This clonotype showed up just a few times. This rearrangement joins TRBV11-3 to TRBJ2-1; 8 nucleotides match TRBD1. Germline V gene lookup returns CDR1 SGHNT and CDR2 YENEEA. The J segment lost 6 bases and the V segment lost 5 bases, leaving 6 bases of the junction unmatched. The CDR3 contains 14 residues. CDR3 bases: TGTGCCAGCAGCCAACGGACAGGGTCCAATGAGCAGTTCTTC. Protein sequence: CASSQRTGSNEQFF.